The 30 T cell receptor beta chains in this list originate from one sample, sequenced in a study of OX40 agonist ivuxolimab in advanced cancers. The repertoire was sequenced with immunoSEQ multiplex PCR; TCRdb's copy has only in-frame clones and lacks some. The table records fewer than 40,000 clones, approximately 80% of them present only once. Sample: CD4+ or CD8+ T cells sorted from blood, taken in a trial of the OX40 agonist ivuxolimab. Receptor source: an adult with an advanced solid tumor such as melanoma, head and neck, liver or kidney cancer.

The chain uses TRBV7-9 and TRBJ1-2; D uncertain. CDR3 length: 16 residues. The V and J ends lost 1 base and 8 bases respectively, with 20 bases between them. Germline V gives CDR1 SEHNR, CDR2 FQNEAQ (reference sequence). This CDR3 is CASSLEGVRLEAGYTF. The CDR3 DNA reads TGTGCCAGCAGCTTAGAGGGCGTCCGATTGGAAGCGGGCTACACCTTC. Combining the CDR3 with reference TRBV7-9 and TRBJ1-2 gives the whole variable domain DTGVSQNPRHKITKRGQNVTFRCDPISEHNRLYWYRQTLGQGPEFLTYFQNEAQLEKSRLLSDRFSAERPKGSFSTLEIQRTEQGDSAMYLCASSLEGVRLEAGYTFGSGTRLTVV.

The rearrangement links TRBV7-2 to TRBJ2-5; a possible D gene is TRBD2 (6 bases). The CDR3 contains 13 residues. V shed 3 bases and J shed 7 bases, with 12 bases lying between them. The V gene's germline CDR1 is SGHTA and CDR2 FQGNSA. The CDR3 here is CASSLVGTPTQYF. CDR3 bases: TGTGCCAGCAGCTTGGTTGGGACTCCGACCCAGTACTTC. The complete variable domain, with remaining parts taken from reference TRBV7-2 and TRBJ2-5, reads GAGVSQSPSNKVTEKGKDVELRCDPISGHTALYWYRQSLGQGLEFLIYFQGNSAPDKSGLPSDRFSAERTGGSVSTLTIQRTQQEDSAVYLCASSLVGTPTQYFGPGTRLLVL.

This chain's CDR3 is CASSPGLVDEQFF. The CDR3 nucleotides are TGCGCCAGCAGCCCGGGACTAGTCGATGAGCAGTTCTTC. The rearrangement links TRBV5-1 to TRBJ2-1; 8 bases map to TRBD2. This CDR3 contains 13 residues. CDR1 is SGHRS and CDR2 is YFSETQ in the germline V gene. V was pared by 4 bases and J by 8 bases, with 5 bases of the junction left unmatched.

The chain links TRBV19 to TRBJ2-7; D possibly corresponds to TRBD1 (5 bases). CDR1 LNHDA and CDR2 SQIVND come from the germline V gene (reference sequence). The V end lost 3 bases, the J end lost 1 base, and 10 bases lay between the germline ends. This CDR3 spans 14 amino acids. CDR3 region: CASSMVSGSYEQYF. Written as DNA, the CDR3 is TGTGCCAGTAGTATGGTGTCAGGGTCCTACGAGCAGTACTTC.

This chain uses TRBV27 with TRBJ2-7; either TRBD1 or TRBD2 may supply D (5 bases each). Germline CDR1 reads MNHEY; CDR2 reads SMNVEV (reference sequence). The CDR3 covers 14 residues. With 2 bases removed from V and 5 bases from J, the gap between germline ends came to 13 bases. CDR3 sequence: CASSLQGDLDEQYF. Written as DNA, the CDR3 is TGTGCCAGCAGTTTACAGGGAGATTTGGACGAGCAGTACTTC.

This clone has a single count. The chain is built from TRBV7-8 and TRBJ1-5; 8 bases fit TRBD1. V shed 4 bases and J 12 bases; nucleotides not matched to a gene: 23. CDR3 size: 18 residues. The germline CDR1 and CDR2 sequences are SGHVS and FQNEAQ. CDR3 sequence reads: CASSSLVATGGLPRNQHF. In DNA form, the CDR3 reads TGTGCCAGCAGCTCCTTAGTGGCTACAGGGGGGCTGCCGCGAAACCAGCATTTT.

The chain is built from TRBV5-6 and TRBJ2-5; D is unresolved. Trimming shortened V by 3 bases and J by 4 bases, and 13 bases separated the two germline ends. Germline V CDR1 and CDR2: SGHDT, YYEEEE. The length of the CDR3 is 14 residues. CDR3 nucleotide sequence: TGTGCCAGCAGCTCAATAGTGTCGGGAGAGACCCAGTACTTC. This encodes CASSSIVSGETQYF.

This clone was found once. This chain joins TRBV9 and TRBJ2-7; 7 nucleotides agree with TRBD1. Per germline, CDR1 SGDLS and CDR2 YYNGEE. The CDR3 runs to 15 residues. With V trimmed by 4 bases and J by 2 bases, 9 bases remained unmatched. The CDR3 loop reads CASSPRTGLAYEQYF. In DNA form, the CDR3 reads TGTGCCAGCAGCCCCCGGACAGGCCTGGCCTACGAGCAGTACTTC.

This clone was seen a single time. The gene calls are TRBV19 and TRBJ2-7, with 9 positions matching TRBD1. The CDR3 is made up of 15 amino acids. Germline assignment: CDR1 LNHDA and CDR2 SQIVND (reference sequence). V lost 4 bases and J lost 5; bases outside the gene matches: 9. The chain's CDR3 is CASSNPGQGGHEQYF. DNA of the CDR3: TGTGCCAGTAGTAATCCGGGACAGGGCGGACACGAGCAGTACTTC.

CDR3 in amino acids: CATAGTGTAKNIQYF. Here the CDR3 DNA reads TGTGCCACCGCCGGGACAGGGACGGCCAAAAACATTCAGTACTTC. J is TRBJ2-4 and V is TRBV27, with 9 positions matching TRBD1. V gave up 10 bases and J gave up 1 base; unmatched junction bases: 8. Germline values: CDR1 MNHEY, CDR2 SMNVEV (reference sequence). CDR3 length: 15 amino acids.

This clone was seen a handful of times. The chain carries TRBV30 and TRBJ1-1; TRBD1 is a possible D gene (6 bases). Trimming pared 4 bases from V and 4 bases from J, leaving 22 bases between. This CDR3 is 16 amino acids long. Germline CDR1 GTSNPN, CDR2 SVGIG (reference sequence). The CDR3, as DNA: TGTGCCTGGATTGCCAGGGGTAGAATAGAGGTCACTGAAGCTTTCTTT. This translates into CAWIARGRIEVTEAFF. Looking up the rest from reference TRBV30 and TRBJ1-1 gives the full variable domain: SQTIHQWPATLVQPVGSPLSLECTVEGTSNPNLYWYRQAAGRGLQLLFYSVGIGQISSEVPQNLSASRPQDRQFILSSKKLLLSDSGFYLCAWIARGRIEVTEAFFGQGTRLTVV.

The rearrangement links TRBV27 to TRBJ1-5; D may be TRBD1 (6 bases). The CDR3 is 17 residues long. Trimming took off 1 base at V and 1 base at J, with 14 bases between the two ends. Germline V CDR1 and CDR2: MNHEY, SMNVEV (reference sequence). The CDR3 DNA reads as TGTGCCAGCAGTTTATTCGGGGGGCCTGCGAGCAATCAGCCCCAGCATTTT. As protein: CASSLFGGPASNQPQHF.

The sample holds one count of this clone. The chain recombines TRBV7-2 with TRBJ2-7, with D tentatively TRBD1 (5 bases). The CDR3 is 12 residues long. Germline V gives CDR1 SGHTA, CDR2 FQGNSA. V lost 5 bases to trimming and J lost 4 bases, with 9 bases between them. The CDR3: CASSPGIYEQYF. DNA of the CDR3: TGTGCCAGCAGCCCAGGGATTTACGAGCAGTACTTC.

In this sample, this clone turned up a few times. The V and J genes are TRBV12-5 and TRBJ2-2; tentatively, D is TRBD2 (5 bases). Germline values: CDR1 LGHNT, CDR2 FRNRAP. The CDR3 runs to 15 residues. The germline V and J ends were trimmed by 1 base and 5 bases, with 11 bases remaining between them. CDR3 coding DNA: TGTGCTAGTGGTTTGGGGACTGTGAATACCGGGGAGCTGTTTTTT. The encoded protein is CASGLGTVNTGELFF. Together with reference TRBV12-5 and TRBJ2-2, the CDR3 gives the full variable domain: DARVTQTPRHKVTEMGQEVTMRCQPILGHNTVFWYRQTMMQGLELLAYFRNRAPLDDSGMPKDRFSAEMPDATLATLKIQPSEPRDSAVYFCASGLGTVNTGELFFGEGSRLTVL.

This chain joins TRBV2 and TRBJ2-3; D is perhaps TRBD1 or TRBD2 (5 bases each). Germline V gene data show CDR1 as SNHLY and CDR2 as FYNNEI. CDR3 length equals 15 residues. Between the trimmed V and J ends, which lost 4 bases and 0 bases, there was a span of 11 bases. CDR3 nucleotide sequence: TGTGCCAGCAGTGTGGGGGACCCTAGCACAGATACGCAGTATTTT. It encodes CASSVGDPSTDTQYF. The variable domain in full, with the rest retrieved from reference TRBV2 and TRBJ2-3, is EPEVTQTPSHQVTQMGQEVILRCVPISNHLYFYWYRQILGQKVEFLVSFYNNEISEKSEIFDDQFSVERPDGSNFTLKIRSTKLEDSAMYFCASSVGDPSTDTQYFGPGTRLTVL.

This clone has just a few counts. The CDR3 protein is CATVDSGFRNTIYF. The CDR3 DNA reads as TGTGCCACCGTGGACTCAGGGTTCAGAAACACCATATATTTT. The genes are TRBV2 and TRBJ1-3, with D perhaps TRBD1 (5 bases). The CDR3 is made up of 14 amino acids. V was pared by 10 bases and J by 5 bases, with 18 bases between. Germline V CDR1 and CDR2: SNHLY, FYNNEI.

The rearrangement uses TRBV10-3 and TRBJ2-7; D unresolved. V was clipped by 0 bases and J by 7 bases, with 10 bases between them. The CDR3 totals 13 residues. CDR1 ENHRY and CDR2 SYGVKD come from the germline V gene. The CDR3 is CAISESNFEEQYF. CDR3 DNA: TGTGCCATCAGTGAGTCTAATTTTGAGGAGCAGTACTTC.

The V gene is TRBV5-5, the J gene TRBJ2-1; D is unclear. The V end lost 4 bases, the J end lost 6 bases, and 8 bases lay between the germline ends. Germline V gene lookup returns CDR1 SGHKS and CDR2 YYEKEE (reference sequence). The CDR3 length is 12 residues. Written as DNA, the CDR3 is TGTGCCAGCAGCCCAGAGCTCAATGAGCAGTTCTTC. It yields the protein CASSPELNEQFF.

The chain has TRBV4-3 and TRBJ2-3; D is perhaps TRBD2 (7 bases). CDR3 length equals 15 residues. Germline V gives CDR1 LGHNA, CDR2 YSLEER. The V gene lost 5 bases and the J gene lost 4 bases, with 16 bases spanning the gap. CDR3 protein: CASSATSGGPDTQYF. The CDR3 DNA is TGCGCCAGCAGCGCTACCTCGGGGGGCCCAGATACGCAGTATTTT.

The J gene is TRBJ2-3, the V gene TRBV7-8, with 9 positions matching TRBD2. Germline CDR1 reads SGHVS; CDR2 reads FQNEAQ. The CDR3 spans 16 residues. Losses at the gene ends were 1 base for V and 6 bases for J; bases not matched to a gene: 8. CDR3 amino acids: CASSLGSGSIADTQYF. CDR3 nucleotides: TGTGCCAGCAGCTTAGGTAGCGGGAGTATAGCGGATACGCAGTATTTT.

The CDR3 DNA sequence: TGTGCCAGCAGCCGCGGCGAGCGGAATTCACCCCTCCACTTT. This encodes CASSRGERNSPLHF. V usage is TRBV6-5 and J usage is TRBJ1-6; D is uncertain. Germline CDR1 reads MNHEY; CDR2 reads SVGAGI. Trimming took off 6 bases at V and 7 bases at J, with 13 bases between the two ends. The CDR3 contains 14 residues.

The genes are TRBV5-1 and TRBJ1-5; no definite D call. The CDR3 contains 13 residues. Trimming left V 3 bases short and J 7 bases short, with 11 bases between. The germline V gene encodes CDR1 SGHRS and CDR2 YFSETQ. CDR3 residues: CASSSEGGQPQHF. CDR3 nucleotides: TGCGCCAGCAGCTCGGAAGGTGGACAGCCCCAGCATTTT.

The chain joins TRBV11-2 to TRBJ1-5; 7 bases match TRBD1. The germline gives CDR1 SGHAT, CDR2 FQNNGV. Trimming at V came to 1 base and at J to 6 bases, leaving 6 bases not matched to a gene. The CDR3 runs to 15 residues. The CDR3 region is CASSLGQGAGQPQHF. The CDR3 region has the DNA TGTGCCAGCAGCTTAGGACAGGGCGCGGGTCAGCCCCAGCATTTT. The full variable domain, its missing parts supplied by reference TRBV11-2 and TRBJ1-5, is EAGVAQSPRYKIIEKRQSVAFWCNPISGHATLYWYQQILGQGPKLLIQFQNNGVVDDSQLPKDRFSAERLKGVDSTLKIQPAKLEDSAVYLCASSLGQGAGQPQHFGDGTRLSIL.

The rearrangement uses TRBV2 and TRBJ2-1, with a possible D match to TRBD1 (6 bases). The CDR3 sequence is 13 residues long. V was trimmed by 6 bases and J by 4 bases, leaving 10 bases between them. Germline CDR1 is SNHLY and CDR2 is FYNNEI. CDR3 DNA sequence: TGTGCCAGCAGCCGGACAGTTTACAATGAGCAGTTCTTC. This sequence encodes CASSRTVYNEQFF.

The chain uses TRBV14 and TRBJ2-3; tentatively, D is TRBD2 (6 bases). CDR1 and CDR2 (germline): SGHDN, FVKESK. The V end was cut by 0 bases, the J end by 0 bases, with 10 bases between. The CDR3 consists of 16 residues. The CDR3 DNA follows: TGTGCCAGCAGCCAAGATCGGGGGACTAGCACAGATACGCAGTATTTT. Its translation is CASSQDRGTSTDTQYF.

The chain employs TRBV11-3 and TRBJ1-1; D gene uncertain. This CDR3 contains 13 residues. Trimming shortened V by 5 bases and J by 0 bases, and 7 bases separated the two germline ends. Germline V gene lookup returns CDR1 SGHNT and CDR2 YENEEA. The CDR3 DNA sequence: TGTGCCAGCAGCCTCGATTTGAACACTGAAGCTTTCTTT. Its protein product is CASSLDLNTEAFF.

This sequence joins TRBV4-3 and TRBJ1-2; D perhaps matches TRBD1 (6 bases). The length of the CDR3 is 15 residues. Trimming took off 1 base at V and 2 bases at J, with 11 bases between the two ends. Germline loops: CDR1 LGHNA, CDR2 YSLEER. CDR3 residues: CASSQGLGQNYGYTF. CDR3 nucleotide sequence: TGCGCCAGCAGCCAAGGATTAGGACAGAACTATGGCTACACCTTC.

Of note for this clone: The same CDR3 arises from other DNA sequences in this sample as well. The V and J genes are TRBV6-6 and TRBJ1-1, with D unclear. The germline gives CDR1 MNHNY, CDR2 SVGAGI (reference sequence). Between the trimmed V and J ends, which lost 2 bases and 0 bases, there was a span of 7 bases. There are 14 residues in the CDR3. CDR3 in amino acids: CASSYRKMNTEAFF. DNA for the CDR3: TGTGCCAGCAGTTACCGGAAGATGAACACTGAAGCTTTCTTT.

J is TRBJ1-1 and V is TRBV5-1; D not certain. V was trimmed by 6 bases and J by 1 base, leaving 13 bases between them. Germline V gives CDR1 SGHRS, CDR2 YFSETQ. There are 14 residues in the CDR3. CDR3 sequence: CASNLLGGNTEAFF. Here the CDR3 DNA reads TGCGCCAGCAACCTATTGGGAGGGAACACTGAAGCTTTCTTT.

The rearrangement links TRBV2 to TRBJ1-5; TRBD1 is a possible D gene (6 bases). Deletions cut 8 bases from V and 7 bases from J, with 21 bases between. The germline CDR1 and CDR2 sequences are SNHLY and FYNNEI. This CDR3 comprises 15 residues. The CDR3 DNA follows: TGTGCCAGCGGACCCGGGACACGGGTTGAGCAGCCCCAGCATTTT. Residues: CASGPGTRVEQPQHF.